Listed below are T cell receptor beta chains from one sample, sequenced in a study of blood T cell repertoires in COVID-19. TCRdb's table, derived via immunoSEQ multiplex PCR, lists solely in-frame clones and lacks some. The repertoire consists of 250,000 to 350,000 clones, with 90% occurring once and the leading ten covering 3.5% to 4.5%. Sequencing used PBMCs or T cells enriched from blood (not recorded which). The receptor set was obtained from a woman between 18 and 29 years old with acute COVID-19. The CDR3 runs from the conserved cysteine through the conserved F or W. The D gene is left open where the match is weak. Clone sizes are given selectively: once, few, many, or a class where the clone is expanded.

>.|TRBV5-4|.|TRBJ1-5
TGTGCCAGCAGCTCCAGTTATCTAGGACAGTCATATAGCAATCAGCCCCAGCATTTT
CASSSSYLGQSYSNQPQHF
>.|TRBV19|.|TRBJ2-7
TGTGCCAGTAGTATGGGACCCCGGGGGGAGCAGTACTTC
CASSMGPRGEQYF
>.|TRBV12-5|.|TRBJ1-2
TGTGCTAGTGTGAGGGTGGGGAACTATGGCTACACCTTC
CASVRVGNYGYTF
>.|TRBV5-1|.|TRBJ2-1
TGCGCCAGCAGCTTGGGCAGCAAGACATACAATGAGCAGTTCTTC
CASSLGSKTYNEQFF
>few|TRBV7-3|TRBD2|TRBJ2-1
TGTGCCAGCAGCCCACTAGCGGGAGGGCTTAGCTCCTACAATGAGCAGTTCTTC
CASSPLAGGLSSYNEQFF
>few|TRBV6-1|.|TRBJ2-4
TGTGCCAGCAGTGAAACCCAAGCGGGCAAGTACATTCAGTACTTC
CASSETQAGKYIQYF
>.|TRBV7-8|TRBD1|TRBJ1-6
TGTGCCAGCAGCTTGAGACAGGGCAATAATTCACCCCTCCACTTT
CASSLRQGNNSPLHF
>once|TRBV7-3|.|TRBJ1-1
TGTGCCAGCAGCTTCCCCCCCCCGGCAGGGCCCAACACTGAAGCTTTCTTT
CASSFPPPAGPNTEAFF
>.|TRBV30|.|TRBJ2-1
TGTGCCTGGAGTGTAACGGCGGGGTCGGAGCAGTTCTTC
CAWSVTAGSEQFF
>.|TRBV7-9|TRBD1|TRBJ1-5
TGTGCCCCATCAGGGACAGGGATGGGACAGCCCCAGCATTTT
CAPSGTGMGQPQHF
>.|TRBV10-2|TRBD1|TRBJ1-1
TGCGCCAGCAGTAACAGGGGGGGGAACACTGAAGCTTTCTTT
CASSNRGGNTEAFF
>few|TRBV7-9|TRBD1|TRBJ1-6
TGTGCCAGCAGCTCTAAACCGGGACAGAATTCACCCCTCCACTTT
CASSSKPGQNSPLHF
>.|TRBV7-3|TRBD2|TRBJ2-3
TGTGCCAGCAGCTCCAGCGTGGGAGGGACAGATACGCAGTATTTT
CASSSSVGGTDTQYF
>.|TRBV18|TRBD1|TRBJ2-7
TGTGCCAGCTCCATTCGGCAGGGGGAGTACGAGCAGTACTTC
CASSIRQGEYEQYF
>once|TRBV10-2|TRBD2|TRBJ2-2
TGCGCCAGCAGTAGGACTAGCGGCACCGGGGAGCTGTTTTTT
CASSRTSGTGELFF
>many|TRBV2|TRBD2|TRBJ2-1
TGTGCCAGCAGTGAATGGACTAGCGGAAACTACAATGAGCAGTTCTTC
CASSEWTSGNYNEQFF
>.|TRBV27|TRBD2|TRBJ2-1
TGTGCCAGCAGTTTTTCGGCTGGACTAGGAGGAAATGAGCAGTTCTTC
CASSFSAGLGGNEQFF
>.|TRBV11-3|TRBD1|TRBJ1-6
TGTGCCAGCAGCAAACAGGGGGCGAGTTCACCCCTCCACTTT
CASSKQGASSPLHF
>.|TRBV28|.|TRBJ2-3
TGTGCCAGCAAAAAACCGGGCACAGATACGCAGTATTTT
CASKKPGTDTQYF
>.|TRBV18|.|TRBJ2-7
TGTGCCAGCTCAGTCGGTGCGGCCCGCTACGAGCAGTACTTC
CASSVGAARYEQYF
>.|TRBV5-1|TRBD1|TRBJ1-4
TGCGCCAGCAGCCTACCAGACAGGGGGCAGAATCATGAAAAACTGTTTTTT
CASSLPDRGQNHEKLFF
>.|TRBV18|.|TRBJ1-6
TGTGCCAGCTCACCACCTTCCAGGGGCGATAATTCACCCCTCCACTTT
CASSPPSRGDNSPLHF
>.|TRBV2|TRBD2|TRBJ2-2
TGTGCCAGCAGTCCCCGGGAGGGCGGGGAGCTGTTTTTT
CASSPREGGELFF
>.|TRBV19|.|TRBJ1-2
TGTGCTGCCCGACTCCACTATGGCTACACCTTC
CAARLHYGYTF
>.|TRBV7-2|.|TRBJ2-1
TGTGCCAGCAGCTTGCGACTTATGAGCTCCTACAATGAGCAGTTCTTC
CASSLRLMSSYNEQFF
>.|TRBV28|TRBD1|TRBJ1-5
TGTGCCAGCAGTTTAGTCAGAGGACAGGGGGCGAATCAGCCCCAGCATTTT
CASSLVRGQGANQPQHF
>.|TRBV6-1|TRBD1|TRBJ1-5
TGTGCCAGCAGTGGGACAGGGGGCGCGTATAGCAATCAGCCCCAGCATTTT
CASSGTGGAYSNQPQHF
>once|TRBV15|TRBD1|TRBJ1-5
TGTGCCACCAGCAGAGAATATCCGGGACAGGGAGCTCCAAGCAATCAGCCCCAGCATTTT
CATSREYPGQGAPSNQPQHF
>.|TRBV28|TRBD1|TRBJ2-1
TGTGCCAGCAGTCCAACCCGGGACAGGGGGCCAGTCGGTTCCTACAATGAGCAGTTCTTC
CASSPTRDRGPVGSYNEQFF
>.|TRBV4-1|TRBD1|TRBJ1-2
TGCGCCAGCAGCCATGACAGGGTTAACTATGGCTACACCTTC
CASSHDRVNYGYTF
>.|TRBV7-9|TRBD1|TRBJ1-5
TGTGCCAGCAGCTCAGGGGGCGCTTTTAATCAGCCCCAGCATTTT
CASSSGGAFNQPQHF
>.|TRBV19|.|TRBJ1-1
TGTGCCAGTAGTATCACGGTGGGGGGCACTGAAGCTTTCTTT
CASSITVGGTEAFF
>.|TRBV27|.|TRBJ1-5
TGTGCCAGCAAATTAAAACTGGGCAATCAGCCCCAGCATTTT
CASKLKLGNQPQHF
>.|TRBV2|.|TRBJ2-2
TGTGCCAGCAGTCCAAGACCTAGGGCTAGCAGGGGCACCGGGGAGCTGTTTTTT
CASSPRPRASRGTGELFF
>.|TRBV12-5|.|TRBJ2-3
TGTGCTAGTGGTTTCGGGACAGATACGCAGTATTTT
CASGFGTDTQYF
>few|TRBV7-9|TRBD2|TRBJ2-2
TGTGCCAGCAGCTTAGGGACTAGCGGCCCCACCGGGGAGCTGTTTTTT
CASSLGTSGPTGELFF
>once|TRBV5-1|.|TRBJ2-1
TGCGCCAGCAACAGGGGCGGGACTTACAATGAGCAGTTCTTC
CASNRGGTYNEQFF
>.|TRBV28|.|TRBJ2-1
TGTGCCAGCAGTTTAATCGGGCTCGGAGGGAGCCCAGACGATGAGCAGTTCTTC
CASSLIGLGGSPDDEQFF
>.|TRBV11-2|.|TRBJ1-2
TGTGCCAGCAGCTCCCCGAAACAAACTAACTATGGCTACACCTTC
CASSSPKQTNYGYTF
>.|TRBV6-5|TRBD2|TRBJ2-7
TGTGCCAGCAGTTACGGAGCTAGCGGGACCGACGAGCAGTACTTC
CASSYGASGTDEQYF
>.|TRBV11-2|TRBD1|TRBJ2-7
TGTGCCAGCAGCGATCGACAGGGGGCCAAATACGAGCAGTACTTC
CASSDRQGAKYEQYF
>.|TRBV19|.|TRBJ1-5
TGTGCCAGTAGTCTCAGACATAGCAATCAGCCCCAGCATTTT
CASSLRHSNQPQHF
>.|TRBV29-1|TRBD1|TRBJ1-2
TGCAGCGCCGAACTGAGACGGACAGGGGTAGACTGGAAGGGCTACACCTTC
CSAELRRTGVDWKGYTF
>.|TRBV5-1|.|TRBJ1-2
TGCGCCAGCAGACCCGGGTCTCTCACCCTCACTAACTATGGCTACACCTTC
CASRPGSLTLTNYGYTF
>.|TRBV7-3|TRBD1|TRBJ2-3
TGTGCCAGCAGCCGGGACAGGGGCACAGATACGCAGTATTTT
CASSRDRGTDTQYF
>.|TRBV28|.|TRBJ2-2
TGTGCCAGCAGTCTCCGGGACATGATTTCCGGGGAGCTGTTTTTT
CASSLRDMISGELFF
>.|TRBV5-1|TRBD1|TRBJ2-1
TGCGCCAGCAGCTTGGGGGACAGGGTAAATGAGCAGTTCTTC
CASSLGDRVNEQFF
>.|TRBV24-1|TRBD2|TRBJ2-5
TGTGCCACCAGTGATCTCAAAACTAGCGGGCAAGAGACCCAGTACTTC
CATSDLKTSGQETQYF
>.|TRBV5-1|.|TRBJ1-4
TGCGCCAGCAGCCCCCAGATCGCAACTAATGAAAAACTGTTTTTT
CASSPQIATNEKLFF
>.|TRBV25-1|.|TRBJ2-1
TGTGCCAGCAGTGAAATAAGCAGCGGGCCTGATGAGCAGTTCTTC
CASSEISSGPDEQFF
>medium-sized|TRBV5-1|TRBD1|TRBJ2-2
TGCGCCAGCAGCTTGCAGGGGGCGCAGGACACCGGGGAGCTGTTTTTT
CASSLQGAQDTGELFF
>.|TRBV7-3|TRBD2|TRBJ2-1
TGTGCCAGCAGAGGCGGAGCGGGAGTACCCTACAATGAGCAGTTCTTC
CASRGGAGVPYNEQFF
>.|TRBV7-2|TRBD2|TRBJ2-2
TGTGCCAGCACTACCTTTAGCGGGACTAACACCGGGGAGCTGTTTTTT
CASTTFSGTNTGELFF
>.|TRBV6-5|TRBD2|TRBJ2-7
TGTGCCAGCAGTTACACCGGGACTAGCGGGAGGGAGCAGTACTTC
CASSYTGTSGREQYF
>once|TRBV12-5|.|TRBJ2-1
TGTGCTAGTGGTTTCGCTGACAGTAGTCCCCTATTAGCCGAGCAGTTCTTC
CASGFADSSPLLAEQFF
>once|TRBV6-5|TRBD1|TRBJ1-2
TGTGCTAGGCGACTTGACAGGGTATCGTATGGCTACACCTTC
CARRLDRVSYGYTF
>.|TRBV27|.|TRBJ2-5
TGTGCCAGCAGTCACCGGGGGGCGGGGACCCAGTACTTC
CASSHRGAGTQYF